Reported below is one TCR beta chain. The record originates from a study of control samples from healthy donors and cancer patients. Libraries were prepared by immunoSEQ multiplex PCR; TCRdb keeps only in-frame clonotypes and omits some of them. Of around 78,000 clones listed, around 94% were seen once; the top ten hold approximately 4.8%. V shed 4 bases and J 3 bases; nucleotides not matched to a gene: 7. This CDR3 has 15 amino acids. Germline CDR1 SGHRS, CDR2 YFSETQ. The clonotype was recovered from a woman younger than 30 in good health. The chain employs TRBV5-1 and TRBJ2-3; 8 nucleotides agree with TRBD2. Source material: blood. DNA for the CDR3: TGCGCCAGCAGCCCGGGGGGGGTCCCAACAGATACGCAGTATTTT. This encodes CASSPGGVPTDTQYF.